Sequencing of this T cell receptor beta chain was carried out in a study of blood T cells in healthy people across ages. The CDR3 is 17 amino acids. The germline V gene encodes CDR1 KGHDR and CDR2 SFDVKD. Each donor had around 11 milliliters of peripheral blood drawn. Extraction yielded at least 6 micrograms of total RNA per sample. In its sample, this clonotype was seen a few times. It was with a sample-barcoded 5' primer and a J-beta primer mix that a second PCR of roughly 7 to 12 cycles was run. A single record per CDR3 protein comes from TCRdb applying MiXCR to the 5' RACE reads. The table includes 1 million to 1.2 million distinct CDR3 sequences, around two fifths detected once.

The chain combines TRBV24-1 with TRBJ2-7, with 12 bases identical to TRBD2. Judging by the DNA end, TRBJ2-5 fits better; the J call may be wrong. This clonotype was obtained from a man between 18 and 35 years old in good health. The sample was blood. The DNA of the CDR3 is TGTGCCACCAGTGACCCCGGACTAGCGGGGACTCAAGAGACCCAGTACTTC. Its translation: CATSDPGLAGTQETQYF.